The 30 T cell receptor beta chains in this list originate from one sample, sequenced in a study of T cell changes during pregnancy in multiple sclerosis. Measured with immunoSEQ multiplex PCR; TCRdb has only the in-frame clones, and not every one. Among tens of thousands of clones listed, about 91% were seen once. The specimen was CD4+ T cells from peripheral blood mononuclear cells, collected in the third trimester of pregnancy. The receptor set was obtained from a female donor in good health, enrolled as a control in a pregnancy study.

This sequence joins TRBV4-2 and TRBJ2-7, with TRBD1 matching 8 bases. Germline CDR1 reads LGHNA; CDR2 reads YNFKEQ. CDR3 size: 15 residues. V gave up 6 bases and J gave up 3 bases; unmatched junction bases: 10. The CDR3 DNA reads TGTGCCAGCAGTCCGGGACAGGCTAGCATCTACGAGCAGTACTTC. The encoded protein is CASSPGQASIYEQYF.

This clone was counted between two and nine times. In DNA form, the CDR3 reads TGCGCCAGCAGCCAAGGTTTGGTAGCGGGGGGGGACGAGCAGTTCTTC. It translates to CASSQGLVAGGDEQFF. The gene calls are TRBV4-3 and TRBJ2-1, with 11 bases fitting TRBD2. The CDR3 contains 16 residues. Looked up from germline, CDR1 is LGHNA and CDR2 is YSLEER. V gave up 1 base and J gave up 10 bases; unmatched junction bases: 9.

This CDR3 is CASSLGGGEGNQPQHF. The CDR3 DNA reads TGCGCCAGCAGCTTGGGCGGGGGAGAAGGCAATCAGCCCCAGCATTTT. V and J are TRBV5-1 and TRBJ1-5; D might be TRBD1 (5 bases). This CDR3 comprises 16 residues. The V end lost 0 bases, the J end lost 2 bases, and 12 bases lay between the germline ends. Germline lookup yields CDR1 SGHRS and CDR2 YFSETQ.

The J gene is TRBJ2-1, the V gene TRBV4-1; D might be TRBD1 (6 bases). CDR1 and CDR2 (germline): MGHRA, YSYEKL. Trimming cost V 0 bases and J 6 bases, with 6 bases left between them. The CDR3 spans 13 residues. CDR3 residues: CASSQEQGNEQFF. In DNA, the CDR3 is TGCGCCAGCAGCCAAGAACAGGGCAATGAGCAGTTCTTC.

The chain carries TRBV20-1 and TRBJ1-5; D is perhaps TRBD1 (6 bases). The CDR3 loop spans 11 amino acids. The germline V gene has CDR1 DFQATT and CDR2 SNEGSKA (reference sequence). CDR3 nucleotides: TGCAGCGGACAGCCCAATCAGCCCCAGCATTTT. It yields the protein CSGQPNQPQHF.

The chain uses TRBV7-2 and TRBJ2-2, with a tentative D call TRBD1 (5 bases). Trimming shortened V by 2 bases and J by 4 bases, and 5 bases separated the two germline ends. Germline values: CDR1 SGHTA, CDR2 FQGNSA. This CDR3 comprises 13 residues. The DNA of the CDR3 is TGTGCCAGCAGCTTACAGGGCACCGGGGAGCTGTTTTTT. It specifies CASSLQGTGELFF. The complete variable domain, with remaining parts taken from reference TRBV7-2 and TRBJ2-2, reads GAGVSQSPSNKVTEKGKDVELRCDPISGHTALYWYRQSLGQGLEFLIYFQGNSAPDKSGLPSDRFSAERTGGSVSTLTIQRTQQEDSAVYLCASSLQGTGELFFGEGSRLTVL.

This chain links TRBV2 with TRBJ2-1, with 11 bases fitting TRBD2. Trimming removed 3 bases from V and 8 bases from J; junction bases left unmatched: 6. The germline V gene has CDR1 SNHLY and CDR2 FYNNEI. CDR3 length: 15 amino acids. CDR3 sequence (DNA): TGTGCCAGCAGTGATGTAGCGGGGGGGCGGGATGAGCAGTTCTTC. Its protein is CASSDVAGGRDEQFF.

The rearrangement uses TRBV11-2 and TRBJ2-5; D is perhaps TRBD2 (5 bases). Deletions cut 7 bases from V and 5 bases from J, with 8 bases between. CDR1 is SGHAT and CDR2 is FQNNGV in the germline V gene. The CDR3 spans 11 residues. The CDR3 coding sequence is TGTGCCAGCACCCCGGGGGAGACCCAGTACTTC. This gives the protein CASTPGETQYF.

The chain links TRBV7-9 to TRBJ1-6, with 7 positions matching TRBD1. Per germline, CDR1 SEHNR and CDR2 FQNEAQ (reference sequence). The CDR3 covers 16 residues. The J segment lost 0 bases and the V segment lost 5 bases, leaving 4 bases of the junction unmatched. The CDR3 protein is CASSPRQGSYNSPLHF. The CDR3 DNA reads as TGTGCCAGCAGCCCAAGACAGGGCTCCTATAATTCACCCCTCCACTTT.

Written as DNA, the CDR3 is TGCGCCAGCAGCTTGAGTCAGTCAGAGACCCAGTACTTC. It yields the protein CASSLSQSETQYF. This chain joins TRBV5-1 and TRBJ2-5; no definite D call. The germline V gene has CDR1 SGHRS and CDR2 YFSETQ. This CDR3 is 13 amino acids long. Trimming removed 1 base at V and 4 bases at J, with 8 bases between.

This sequence joins TRBV5-1 and TRBJ2-1; D is perhaps TRBD2 (7 bases). The CDR3 runs to 15 residues. The V gene lost 0 bases and the J gene lost 4 bases, with 11 bases spanning the gap. The germline gives CDR1 SGHRS, CDR2 YFSETQ. CDR3 sequence (DNA): TGCGCCAGCAGCTTGGACGGGGGGCATTACAATGAGCAGTTCTTC. Its protein is CASSLDGGHYNEQFF.

This clone was recorded a few times. V usage is TRBV30 and J usage is TRBJ1-2, with D perhaps TRBD1 (6 bases). CDR3 length: 15 residues. V lost 8 bases, J lost 4 bases, and 23 bases lay in between. Per germline, CDR1 GTSNPN and CDR2 SVGIG (reference sequence). CDR3 in amino acids: CALDIPQGLAYGYTF. The CDR3 DNA reads TGTGCCCTTGATATACCACAGGGATTGGCCTATGGCTACACCTTC.

The rearrangement links TRBV6-5 to TRBJ2-5; TRBD1 agrees at 7 bases. CDR3 length: 11 amino acids. V was clipped by 9 bases and J by 4 bases; unmatched bases: 2. CDR1 and CDR2 (germline): MNHEY, SVGAGI. The CDR3 coding sequence is TGTGCCAGTTCAGGGGGAGAGACCCAGTACTTC. This encodes CASSGGETQYF.

This rearrangement joins TRBV6-4 to TRBJ2-1; TRBD1 matches at 10 bases. J was trimmed by 12 bases and V by 4 bases; bases with no gene match: 6. There are 13 residues in the CDR3. Germline assignment: CDR1 MRHNA and CDR2 SNTAGT. CDR3 nucleotides: TGTGCCAGCAGTGCGACAGGGGGCTCTACGCAGTTCTTC. This sequence encodes CASSATGGSTQFF.

The V and J genes are TRBV19 and TRBJ2-7; 12 nucleotides agree with TRBD2. V lost 1 base to trimming and J lost 6 bases; unmatched junction nucleotides: 7. This CDR3 comprises 16 residues. Germline V gene data show CDR1 as LNHDA and CDR2 as SQIVND (reference sequence). Here the CDR3 reads CASSIALAGGLGEQYF. CDR3 nucleotide sequence: TGTGCCAGTAGTATAGCCCTAGCGGGGGGGCTTGGCGAGCAGTACTTC.

This clone has only a few counts. This rearrangement joins TRBV9 to TRBJ1-5, with unresolved D. V lost 0 bases and J lost 6, with 10 bases in between. CDR1 is SGDLS, CDR2 YYNGEE, per germline. CDR3 size: 14 residues. The CDR3: CASSVDGSGQPQHF. The CDR3 nucleotides read TGTGCCAGCAGCGTAGACGGGTCGGGTCAGCCCCAGCATTTT.

This chain links TRBV5-6 with TRBJ1-1, with D unclear. Between the trimmed V and J ends, which lost 4 bases and 4 bases, there was a span of 17 bases. The CDR3 totals 15 residues. Germline CDR1 is SGHDT and CDR2 is YYEEEE. CDR3 in DNA: TGTGCCAGCAGCCTCCTCGGCCCCGGCGGCACTGAAGCTTTCTTT. Translation gives CASSLLGPGGTEAFF.

This chain links TRBV7-6 with TRBJ1-6; D uncertain. Germline V gene data show CDR1 as SGHVS and CDR2 as FNYEAQ. This CDR3 is built from 13 residues. V was trimmed by 1 base and J by 9 bases, leaving 7 bases between them. CDR3 coding DNA: TGTGCCAGCAGCTTAGGGTCGGGTTCACCCCTCCACTTT. Protein: CASSLGSGSPLHF.

V gene TRBV30 combines with J gene TRBJ1-5, with D perhaps matching TRBD1 (5 bases). Germline V CDR1 and CDR2: GTSNPN, SVGIG (reference sequence). With 2 bases removed from V and 4 bases from J, the gap between germline ends came to 9 bases. The CDR3 is made up of 13 amino acids. CDR3: CAWSWGRNQPQHF. The CDR3 region has the DNA TGTGCCTGGAGTTGGGGGAGGAATCAGCCCCAGCATTTT.

The chain uses TRBV9 and TRBJ1-2, with D maybe TRBD1 (5 bases). V shed 6 bases and J shed 4 bases, with 10 bases lying between them. The CDR3 runs to 12 residues. CDR1 is SGDLS and CDR2 is YYNGEE in the germline V gene. CDR3 nucleotide sequence: TGTGCCAGCACAGGGAGGGTCTATGGCTACACCTTC. It yields the protein CASTGRVYGYTF.

V gene TRBV19 combines with J gene TRBJ2-5; possible D gene TRBD2, 7 bases. The CDR3 extends over 16 amino acids. V was clipped by 5 bases and J by 1 base, with 17 bases between them. Germline lookup yields CDR1 LNHDA and CDR2 SQIVND (reference sequence). The CDR3 DNA reads as TGTGCCAGTAGTGGCGGGGGCGGGGGAGTCCAAGAGACCCAGTACTTC. Translated: CASSGGGGGVQETQYF.

This sequence joins TRBV9 and TRBJ2-5; 8 nucleotides match TRBD2. The CDR3 spans 15 residues. V was pared by 1 base and J by 3 bases, with 5 bases of the junction left unmatched. Germline-derived CDR1 and CDR2 are SGDLS and YYNGEE. The chain's CDR3 is CASSVYGAGEETQYF. Written as DNA, the CDR3 is TGTGCCAGCAGCGTATATGGAGCGGGGGAAGAGACCCAGTACTTC.

Here the CDR3 DNA reads TGTGCCAGCAGTGAGACTAGCGGGACGTACAATGAGCAGTTCTTC. This codes for CASSETSGTYNEQFF. The chain uses TRBV2 and TRBJ2-1; 11 nucleotides align to TRBD2. The CDR3 length is 15 residues. CDR1 is SNHLY and CDR2 is FYNNEI in the germline V gene. Germline trimming cut 3 bases from V and 4 bases from J; bases unmatched to any gene: 2.

V is TRBV18 and J is TRBJ2-7, with 10 nucleotides matching TRBD1. The CDR3 runs to 13 residues. The V gene's germline CDR1 is KGHSH and CDR2 LQKENI. V shed 4 bases, J shed 5 bases, and the junction held 2 bases outside the gene matches. The CDR3 here is CASSLGQGNEQYF. The CDR3 DNA reads TGTGCCAGCTCACTGGGACAGGGGAACGAGCAGTACTTC.

The chain combines TRBV18 with TRBJ2-7; 8 bases are shared with TRBD2. Trimming removed 4 bases from V and 4 bases from J; junction bases left unmatched: 9. CDR3 size: 15 residues. From germline, CDR1 is KGHSH and CDR2 LQKENI. CDR3 sequence: CASSLTTSGMYEQYF. CDR3 nucleotide sequence: TGTGCCAGCTCACTTACCACTAGCGGCATGTACGAGCAGTACTTC. The full variable domain, its missing parts supplied by reference TRBV18 and TRBJ2-7, is NAGVMQNPRHLVRRRGQEARLRCSPMKGHSHVYWYRQLPEEGLKFMVYLQKENIIDESGMPKERFSAEFPKEGPSILRIQQVVRGDSAAYFCASSLTTSGMYEQYFGPGTRLTVT.

The count of this clone is one. J is TRBJ1-1 and V is TRBV4-3; possibly TRBD1 for D (6 bases). CDR1 and CDR2 from the germline V gene are LGHNA and YSLEER. V shed 2 bases and J shed 2 bases, with 15 bases lying between them. The CDR3 runs to 16 residues. The CDR3 nucleotides are TGCGCCAGCAGCCAATTGGGCAGGGGCTCCAACACTGAAGCTTTCTTT. Its protein is CASSQLGRGSNTEAFF.

CDR3 sequence: CASSFWTGEAFF. CDR3 nucleotides: TGTGCCAGCAGTTTCTGGACAGGGGAAGCTTTCTTT. This chain links TRBV27 with TRBJ1-1; TRBD1 matches at 8 bases. With 3 bases clipped from V and 8 bases from J, the junction kept 2 bases outside the gene matches. From germline, CDR1 is MNHEY and CDR2 SMNVEV (reference sequence). This CDR3 contains 12 residues.

The CDR3 is CASGWASGNTIYF. CDR3 nucleotide sequence: TGTGCCAGCGGGTGGGCCTCTGGAAACACCATATATTTT. The chain is built from TRBV7-6 and TRBJ1-3; D is ambiguous. Germline V CDR1 and CDR2: SGHVS, FNYEAQ. The V end was cut by 8 bases, the J end by 0 bases, with 8 bases between. There are 13 residues in the CDR3.

CDR3: CASSRPGQTYEQYF. The CDR3, as DNA: TGTGCCAGTAGTAGGCCGGGACAGACCTACGAGCAGTACTTC. The chain carries TRBV19 and TRBJ2-7; 7 nucleotides match TRBD1. In germline, CDR1 is LNHDA, CDR2 SQIVND (reference sequence). V gave up 4 bases and J gave up 2 bases; unmatched junction bases: 5. There are 14 residues in the CDR3.

The rearrangement joins TRBV21-1 to TRBJ2-1; the tabulated D call, TRBD2, remains unverified against the DNA. TRBV21-1 is a listed pseudogene. This CDR3 has 15 residues. Here the CDR3 reads CASTRIASGWNEQFF. Written as DNA, the CDR3 is TGTGCCAGCACTCGGATCGCGAGCGGGTGGAATGAGCAGTTCTTC.